A single sample is the source of the 16 T cell receptor beta chains below, sequenced in a study of blood T cells in healthy people across ages. PCR was performed a second time for about 6 to 12 cycles using a sample-barcoded 5' primer and a J-beta primer mix. TCRdb reprocessed the 5' RACE reads with MiXCR, giving one entry per CDR3 protein. This sample has under 2,000,000 distinct CDR3 sequences; about 50% occur once, and the top ten carry over 2%. The sample was blood. The receptor source for this set is a woman in her forties in good health.

A single count supports this clonotype. The chain is built from TRBV12-3 or TRBV12-4 and TRBJ2-5, with TRBD2 matching 11 bases. V gave up 6 bases and J gave up 5 bases; unmatched junction bases: 8. This CDR3 contains 15 residues. The CDR3, as DNA: TGTGCCAGCAGGACCAGACTAGCGGGGCCCGAGACCCAGTACTTC. Translated: CASRTRLAGPETQYF.

The chain links TRBV28 to TRBJ2-4; the D is unclear. The J call may be mistaken, given a closer DNA end match to TRBJ2-5. The CDR3 is 16 amino acids. Looked up from germline, CDR1 is MDHEN and CDR2 is SYDVKM. CDR3 amino acids: CASSPRPLREWETQYF. CDR3 coding DNA: TGTGCCAGCAGTCCTCGCCCTTTAAGGGAATGGGAGACCCAGTACTTC.

This chain uses TRBV4-3 with TRBJ1-2; a possible D gene is TRBD1 (6 bases). V lost 0 bases and J lost 8, with 16 bases in between. The CDR3 is made up of 15 amino acids. CDR1 is LGHNA and CDR2 is YSLEER in the germline V gene. CDR3 coding DNA: TGCGCCAGCAGCCAAGATCTTCGGGCCCAGGGGGGCTACACCTTC. As protein: CASSQDLRAQGGYTF.

This chain links TRBV27 with TRBJ1-2; weak D call: TRBD1 (5 bases). This CDR3 has 13 amino acids. Germline V gene data show CDR1 as MNHEY and CDR2 as SMNVEV (reference sequence). V was clipped by 5 bases and J by 11 bases, with 18 bases between them. The CDR3 is CASSPLLTDRYTF. CDR3 DNA sequence: TGTGCCAGCAGTCCCCTCCTAACCGACAGATACACCTTC.

The chain couples TRBV2 to TRBJ2-1; weak D call: TRBD2 (6 bases). CDR3 size: 14 residues. CDR1 is SNHLY and CDR2 is FYNNEI in the germline V gene. The V end was cut by 3 bases, the J end by 8 bases, with 14 bases between. The CDR3 bases are TGTGCCAGCAGTGAGACTAGAGTCTTGGATGAGCAGTTCTTC. Translation gives CASSETRVLDEQFF. Supplemented by reference TRBV2 and TRBJ2-1, the full variable domain reads EPEVTQTPSHQVTQMGQEVILRCVPISNHLYFYWYRQILGQKVEFLVSFYNNEISEKSEIFDDQFSVERPDGSNFTLKIRSTKLEDSAMYFCASSETRVLDEQFFGPGTRLTVL.

In this sample, this clonotype turned up a few times. The rearrangement links TRBV20-1 to TRBJ2-5; D remains unclear. V lost 3 bases to trimming and J lost 4 bases, with 21 bases between them. There are 16 residues in the CDR3. Germline loops: CDR1 DFQATT, CDR2 SNEGSKA (reference sequence). CDR3 sequence: CSASPSRTIRAETQYF. The DNA of the CDR3 is TGCAGTGCTAGCCCTAGTCGGACCATTCGGGCAGAGACCCAGTACTTC.

In nucleotides, the CDR3 is TGTGCCAGCAGTTCCTTCGGGGCAGAAAATAATTCACCCCTCCACTTT. This sequence encodes CASSSFGAENNSPLHF. The rearrangement links TRBV6-6 to TRBJ1-6, with D possibly TRBD1 on 5 matching bases. Germline V gene lookup returns CDR1 MNHNY and CDR2 SVGAGI (reference sequence). The CDR3 totals 16 residues. The V end lost 4 bases, the J end lost 5 bases, and 15 bases lay between the germline ends.

The chain is built from TRBV4-3 and TRBJ1-4; 7 bases are shared with TRBD1. The V segment lost 1 base and the J segment 7 bases; nucleotides outside the gene matches: 9. Germline lookup yields CDR1 LGHNA and CDR2 YSLEER. The CDR3 contains 16 residues. The CDR3 DNA reads TGCGCCAGCAGCCAAGGGCCGACAGGGTATGCTGAAAAACTGTTTTTT. Translating gives CASSQGPTGYAEKLFF.

The chain recombines TRBV6-6 with TRBJ1-5, with TRBD1 as a possible D gene (6 bases). V was clipped by 6 bases and J by 3 bases, with 15 bases between them. The CDR3 contains 15 residues. Germline V lookup: CDR1 MNHNY, CDR2 SVGAGI (reference sequence). The CDR3 here is CASRARTADNQPQHF. The CDR3 nucleotides are TGTGCCAGCAGGGCCAGGACAGCCGACAATCAGCCCCAGCATTTT.

This clonotype was seen a handful of times. This chain connects TRBV12-3 or TRBV12-4 to TRBJ2-5; TRBD1 might be the D (6 bases). The CDR3 is made up of 14 amino acids. Trimming removed 3 bases from V and 4 bases from J, with 12 bases in between. CDR3: CASSFGQRVETQYF. CDR3 nucleotide sequence: TGTGCCAGCAGTTTCGGACAGCGCGTAGAGACCCAGTACTTC.

This chain joins TRBV27 and TRBJ1-2; TRBD1 matches 8 bases. Germline CDR1 reads MNHEY; CDR2 reads SMNVEV (reference sequence). Trimming took 3 bases from V and 8 from J; bases not matched to a gene: 8. This CDR3 is 14 amino acids long. The CDR3 nucleotides read TGTGCCAGCAGTTTCCTCGGGACAGGCCCCGGCTACACCTTC. Translating gives CASSFLGTGPGYTF.

Only a few counts were recorded for this clonotype. V is TRBV7-9 and J is TRBJ2-1; tentative D call: TRBD2 (6 bases). The germline V gene encodes CDR1 SEHNR and CDR2 FQNEAQ (reference sequence). The CDR3 consists of 17 residues. V gave up 3 bases and J gave up 0 bases, with 15 bases separating them. CDR3 in amino acids: CASSFKREEFSYNEQFF. CDR3 nucleotides: TGTGCCAGCAGCTTCAAAAGGGAGGAGTTCTCCTACAATGAGCAGTTCTTC.

V and J are TRBV6-2 or TRBV6-3 and TRBJ1-2; the match to TRBD1 covers 7 bases. The germline V gene has CDR1 MNHEY and CDR2 SVGEGT. The trim removed 2 bases at V and 3 bases at J, leaving 18 bases unmatched. CDR3 length: 19 residues. DNA for the CDR3: TGTGCCAGCAGTTACCCTTCTGACCGGGACAGACAATTTCACTATGGCTACACCTTC. It codes for CASSYPSDRDRQFHYGYTF.

This clonotype was seen only once. The chain joins TRBV12-3 or TRBV12-4 to TRBJ1-2, with D unclear. The V end was cut by 6 bases, the J end by 4 bases, with 18 bases between. This CDR3 is 15 amino acids long. The CDR3 region is CASSPTMTAPYGYTF. For the CDR3, the DNA is TGTGCCAGCAGCCCTACAATGACGGCTCCCTATGGCTACACCTTC.

The chain couples TRBV27 to TRBJ1-6, with 9 bases lining up with TRBD1. The trim removed 3 bases at V and 9 bases at J, leaving 6 bases unmatched. Germline lookup yields CDR1 MNHEY and CDR2 SMNVEV (reference sequence). The CDR3 consists of 15 residues. CDR3 in amino acids: CASSFTGQGGSPLHF. In DNA form, the CDR3 reads TGTGCCAGCAGTTTTACGGGACAGGGCGGTTCACCCCTCCACTTT.

Only a few counts were recorded for this clonotype. The chain is built from TRBV11-3 and TRBJ2-5; 13 bases match TRBD2. Germline V gene data show CDR1 as SGHNT and CDR2 as YENEEA. The length of the CDR3 is 15 residues. Trimming cost V 5 bases and J 8 bases; bases outside gene matches: 8. The CDR3 sequence: CASSRGLAGDETQYF. Written as DNA, the CDR3 is TGTGCCAGCAGCCGTGGACTAGCGGGGGACGAAACCCAGTACTTC.